Shown below are 12 T cell receptor beta chains from a single sample sequenced in a study of blood T cell repertoires in COVID-19. Clones were read by immunoSEQ multiplex PCR, and TCRdb kept only the in-frame ones, dropping some. The table includes 150,000 to 200,000 clones, around nine tenths detected once. The sequenced material came from peripheral blood. Every receptor here comes from a man between 65 and 80 years old with acute or convalescent COVID-19.

The chain has TRBV5-1 and TRBJ2-1, with D possibly matching TRBD2 (5 bases). Germline V gene lookup returns CDR1 SGHRS and CDR2 YFSETQ. This CDR3 has 15 amino acids. The V end lost 3 bases, the J end lost 1 base, and 11 bases lay between the germline ends. This CDR3 is CASSSMRASYNEQFF. Here the CDR3 DNA reads TGCGCCAGCAGCTCGATGCGGGCGTCCTACAATGAGCAGTTCTTC.

This chain joins TRBV5-6 and TRBJ2-2; 10 bases fit TRBD1. Trimming at V came to 0 bases and at J to 4 bases, leaving 9 bases not matched to a gene. From germline, CDR1 is SGHDT and CDR2 YYEEEE. The CDR3 is 18 residues long. The CDR3 nucleotides read TGTGCCAGCAGCTTGGTAGGTCGCGGGACAGGGGTCACCGGGGAGCTGTTTTTT. Residues: CASSLVGRGTGVTGELFF.

This chain links TRBV9 with TRBJ1-2, with 8 bases identical to TRBD1. With V trimmed by 5 bases and J by 4 bases, 4 bases remained unmatched. The CDR3 consists of 13 residues. Germline-derived CDR1 and CDR2 are SGDLS and YYNGEE. The CDR3 DNA reads as TGTGCCAGCAGTTATACAGGGGGCTATGGCTACACCTTC. Encoded protein: CASSYTGGYGYTF.

This rearrangement joins TRBV4-3 to TRBJ2-2; D unresolved. Between the trimmed V and J ends, which lost 0 bases and 0 bases, there was a span of 11 bases. The CDR3 spans 17 residues. CDR1 LGHNA and CDR2 YSLEER come from the germline V gene. The CDR3 spells CASSQDFDTANTGELFF. The CDR3 DNA follows: TGCGCCAGCAGCCAAGATTTTGACACCGCGAACACCGGGGAGCTGTTTTTT.

This sequence joins TRBV12-5 and TRBJ1-5, with TRBD1 as a possible D gene (6 bases). The germline gives CDR1 LGHNT, CDR2 FRNRAP. V dropped 1 base and J dropped 3 bases, with 16 bases sitting between them. This CDR3 comprises 17 residues. The CDR3 loop reads CASGLGQQGPANQPQHF. The CDR3 DNA is TGTGCTAGTGGTTTGGGACAACAGGGTCCAGCCAATCAGCCCCAGCATTTT. Filled out from reference TRBV12-5 and TRBJ1-5, the complete variable domain reads DARVTQTPRHKVTEMGQEVTMRCQPILGHNTVFWYRQTMMQGLELLAYFRNRAPLDDSGMPKDRFSAEMPDATLATLKIQPSEPRDSAVYFCASGLGQQGPANQPQHFGDGTRLSIL.

This chain links TRBV25-1 with TRBJ1-5; D unclear. V gave up 3 bases and J gave up 4 bases, with 10 bases separating them. CDR1 and CDR2 (germline): MGHDK, SYGVNS. The CDR3 loop spans 14 amino acids. CDR3 in amino acids: CASSEAGGNQPQHF. Written as DNA, the CDR3 is TGTGCCAGCAGTGAGGCAGGAGGGAATCAGCCCCAGCATTTT.

The chain uses TRBV6-1 and TRBJ1-2; 8 nucleotides align to TRBD1. Germline V gene lookup returns CDR1 MNHNS and CDR2 SASEGT. Trimming cost V 3 bases and J 8 bases; bases outside gene matches: 8. This CDR3 spans 14 amino acids. The CDR3 region has the DNA TGTGCCAGCAGTGAGGGACAGGAGTGGGTGGGCTACACCTTC. Its translation: CASSEGQEWVGYTF.

This chain connects TRBV28 to TRBJ1-1; no clear D. From germline, CDR1 is MDHEN and CDR2 SYDVKM. The ends were cut back, 6 bases at V and 0 bases at J, with 8 bases in the middle. The CDR3 extends over 13 amino acids. This CDR3 reads CASRDQVNTEAFF. The CDR3, as DNA: TGTGCCAGCAGGGATCAGGTGAACACTGAAGCTTTCTTT.

The chain links TRBV7-9 to TRBJ1-2, with 10 bases matching TRBD1. This CDR3 spans 15 amino acids. V lost 3 bases to trimming and J lost 5 bases; unmatched junction nucleotides: 6. The germline V gene has CDR1 SEHNR and CDR2 FQNEAQ (reference sequence). The CDR3 region is CASSFGDRGPYGYTF. CDR3 bases: TGTGCCAGCAGCTTCGGGGACAGGGGCCCTTATGGCTACACCTTC.

The chain is built from TRBV5-1 and TRBJ1-2; TRBD1 matches 11 bases. The ends lost 4 bases at V and 6 bases at J; junction bases unmatched: 5. Germline CDR1 SGHRS, CDR2 YFSETQ. The CDR3 consists of 14 residues. The CDR3 DNA reads TGCGCCAGCAGCCGGACAGGGGGCGATCATGGCTACACCTTC. Protein product: CASSRTGGDHGYTF.

The genes are TRBV6-1 and TRBJ1-5; D perhaps matches TRBD1 (6 bases). CDR1 MNHNS and CDR2 SASEGT come from the germline V gene. The CDR3 consists of 15 residues. Between the trimmed V and J ends, which lost 6 bases and 3 bases, there was a span of 15 bases. The CDR3 DNA sequence: TGTGCCAGCAGCCGAGGACAGTTCGACAATCAGCCCCAGCATTTT. Translated: CASSRGQFDNQPQHF.

The J gene is TRBJ2-1, the V gene TRBV28; the match to TRBD2 covers 11 bases. The CDR3 loop spans 17 amino acids. Germline CDR1 MDHEN, CDR2 SYDVKM. After removal of 2 bases from V and 8 bases from J, the junction contained 11 bases not matched to a gene. The CDR3 nucleotides are TGTGCCAGCAGTTTACCGAGGGGTAGCGGGGGGGCTGATGAGCAGTTCTTC. Translation: CASSLPRGSGGADEQFF. The variable domain in full, with the rest retrieved from reference TRBV28 and TRBJ2-1, is DVKVTQSSRYLVKRTGEKVFLECVQDMDHENMFWYRQDPGLGLRLIYFSYDVKMKEKGDIPEGYSVSREKKERFSLILESASTNQTSMYLCASSLPRGSGGADEQFFGPGTRLTVL.